The entry below describes one T cell receptor beta chain. The record originates from a study of blood T cell repertoires in COVID-19. The CDR3 contains 17 residues. J gave up 5 bases and V 2 bases, and 9 bases lay outside the gene matches. Germline loops: CDR1 SGDLS, CDR2 YYNGEE. Using immunoSEQ multiplex PCR, the repertoire was profiled, and TCRdb retains in-frame clones only, with some absent. The sample comprises about 160,000 clones, over 80% of which are singletons, and around 4.6% rests with the top ten. The TCR was taken from a woman between 45 and 65 years old with acute or convalescent COVID-19. Sequencing used peripheral blood. This rearrangement joins TRBV9 to TRBJ2-2; TRBD1 matches at 10 bases. This chain's CDR3 is CASSVPRDRGLTGELFF. For the CDR3, the DNA is TGTGCCAGCAGCGTCCCCCGGGACAGGGGATTAACCGGGGAGCTGTTTTTT.